The clone carrying this TCR beta chain has a handful of counts. Antigen unknown. Trimming took 8 bases from V and 1 from J, leaving 9 bases between them. There are 13 residues in the CDR3. The germline V gene encodes CDR1 SNHLY and CDR2 FYNNEI. This specimen comes from a study of CD8 T cells in ankylosing spondylitis. Study-wide results and limits: What seemed typical of ankylosing spondylitis blood was a TCR beta motif built from several highly homologous variants. Some of the motif variants had earlier been found in reactive arthritis patients' fluid and blood. Significantly higher representation of disease-linked clones was reported for matched ankylosing spondylitis synovial fluid.

Using quantitative 5'-RACE with molecular barcodes, the authors made TCR beta libraries. Each CDR3 protein is one row after TCRdb ran MiXCR on the 5' RACE reads. The data hold about 540,000 distinct CDR3 sequences, with approximately 12% observed a single time. The chain uses TRBV2 and TRBJ1-5; D gene uncertain. The sample taken for sequencing was blood, either unsorted or a sorted T cell fraction (not recorded which). The receptor's source is a male donor with ankylosing spondylitis. CDR3 amino acids: CASARESNQPQHF. DNA for the CDR3: TGTGCCAGCGCCAGAGAAAGCAATCAGCCCCAGCATTTT.